The rows below give T cell receptor beta chains drawn from one sample of a study of human versus mouse CDR3 diversity and MHC coevolution. Clones were read by immunoSEQ multiplex PCR, and TCRdb kept only the in-frame ones, dropping some. In the table there are more than 60,000 clones, about nine tenths of which are singletons. The specimen sequenced was naive CD4+ T cells from blood. All receptors come from a person aged 30-69 years in good health. CDR3s include the opening cysteine and the closing phenylalanine or tryptophan. D genes are given only for firm matches. Some rows have no size entry. The others give once, few or many, or a class for an expanded clone.

v_gene: TRBV28
j_gene: TRBJ2-5
abundance: NA
d_gene: NA
CDR3aa: CASSLYAAETQYF
CDR3nt: TGTGCCAGCAGTTTATACGCGGCCGAGACCCAGTACTTC

v_gene: TRBV6-5
j_gene: TRBJ2-1
abundance: once
d_gene: TRBD1
CDR3aa: CAARQGVYNEQFF
CDR3nt: TGTGCCGCCCGACAGGGAGTCTACAATGAGCAGTTCTTC

v_gene: TRBV7-9
j_gene: TRBJ2-7
abundance: NA
d_gene: TRBD2
CDR3aa: CASSRAGSGGEQYF
CDR3nt: TGTGCCAGCAGCCGAGCAGGGTCGGGGGGGGAGCAGTACTTC

v_gene: TRBV7-9
j_gene: TRBJ1-2
abundance: NA
d_gene: NA
CDR3aa: CASSLETPTGSEGYTF
CDR3nt: TGTGCCAGCAGCTTAGAAACCCCGACAGGTTCAGAGGGCTACACCTTC

v_gene: TRBV13
j_gene: TRBJ2-5
abundance: NA
d_gene: NA
CDR3aa: CASSLGPGGQETQYF
CDR3nt: TGTGCCAGCAGCTTAGGTCCAGGAGGCCAAGAGACCCAGTACTTC

v_gene: TRBV30
j_gene: TRBJ2-3
abundance: NA
d_gene: TRBD2
CDR3aa: CVASLAGHSTDTQYF
CDR3nt: TGTGTAGCTAGTCTAGCGGGGCATAGCACAGATACGCAGTATTTT

v_gene: TRBV19
j_gene: TRBJ1-4
abundance: NA
d_gene: NA
CDR3aa: CASSTRIEKLFF
CDR3nt: TGTGCCAGTAGTACCAGGATTGAAAAACTGTTTTTT

v_gene: TRBV14
j_gene: TRBJ2-7
abundance: NA
d_gene: TRBD2
CDR3aa: CASSRWGDPAGATYEQYF
CDR3nt: TGTGCCAGCAGCCGATGGGGGGACCCAGCGGGGGCCACCTACGAGCAGTACTTC

v_gene: TRBV19
j_gene: TRBJ1-2
abundance: NA
d_gene: NA
CDR3aa: CASSIGQGGYGYTF
CDR3nt: TGTGCCAGTAGTATAGGCCAGGGAGGATATGGCTACACCTTC

v_gene: TRBV19
j_gene: TRBJ2-7
abundance: NA
d_gene: NA
CDR3aa: CASSILQGNYEQYF
CDR3nt: TGTGCCAGTAGTATCTTGCAGGGCAATTACGAGCAGTACTTC

v_gene: TRBV13
j_gene: TRBJ2-1
abundance: NA
d_gene: TRBD2
CDR3aa: CASSLPPSGDYNEQFF
CDR3nt: TGTGCCAGCAGCTTACCCCCTAGCGGGGATTACAATGAGCAGTTCTTC

v_gene: TRBV7-9
j_gene: TRBJ2-5
abundance: once
d_gene: NA
CDR3aa: CASSLEAGLETQYF
CDR3nt: TGTGCCAGCAGCTTAGAGGCGGGGTTAGAGACCCAGTACTTC

v_gene: TRBV10-3
j_gene: TRBJ2-3
abundance: NA
d_gene: TRBD1
CDR3aa: CAISSDRGGTDTQYF
CDR3nt: TGTGCCATCAGTTCGGACAGGGGCGGCACAGATACGCAGTATTTT

v_gene: TRBV4-2
j_gene: TRBJ1-4
abundance: NA
d_gene: TRBD1
CDR3aa: CASSQGQGVNEKLFF
CDR3nt: TGTGCCAGCAGCCAGGGACAGGGGGTAAATGAAAAACTGTTTTTT

v_gene: TRBV5-1
j_gene: TRBJ1-2
abundance: NA
d_gene: NA
CDR3aa: CASSSPGQNYGYTF
CDR3nt: TGCGCCAGCAGCTCCCCTGGACAGAACTATGGCTACACCTTC

v_gene: TRBV19
j_gene: TRBJ1-5
abundance: NA
d_gene: TRBD1
CDR3aa: CASGDREAQPQHF
CDR3nt: TGTGCCAGTGGGGACAGGGAGGCTCAGCCCCAGCATTTT

v_gene: TRBV4-1
j_gene: TRBJ2-5
abundance: NA
d_gene: TRBD2
CDR3aa: CASSPRLAGTIYQETQYF
CDR3nt: TGCGCCAGCAGCCCCCGACTAGCGGGCACCATATACCAAGAGACCCAGTACTTC

v_gene: TRBV5-4
j_gene: TRBJ2-7
abundance: NA
d_gene: TRBD1
CDR3aa: CASSPRQGVHEQYF
CDR3nt: TGTGCCAGCAGCCCCCGTCAGGGGGTCCACGAGCAGTACTTC

v_gene: TRBV2
j_gene: TRBJ2-2
abundance: few
d_gene: TRBD2
CDR3aa: CASSRLASNTGELFF
CDR3nt: TGTGCCAGCAGCCGACTAGCGAGCAACACCGGGGAGCTGTTTTTT

v_gene: TRBV11-2
j_gene: TRBJ1-2
abundance: once
d_gene: TRBD1
CDR3aa: CASSLVQGADGYTF
CDR3nt: TGTGCCAGCAGCTTAGTACAGGGGGCTGATGGCTACACCTTC

v_gene: TRBV18
j_gene: TRBJ2-7
abundance: NA
d_gene: TRBD1
CDR3aa: CASSPGTGTSYEQYF
CDR3nt: TGTGCCAGCTCCCCCGGGACAGGAACGTCCTACGAGCAGTACTTC

v_gene: TRBV18
j_gene: TRBJ2-5
abundance: NA
d_gene: NA
CDR3aa: CASSPNTEQYF
CDR3nt: TGTGCCAGCTCACCTAACACGGAGCAGTACTTC

v_gene: TRBV27
j_gene: TRBJ1-6
abundance: NA
d_gene: NA
CDR3aa: CASTYRLSSYNSPLHF
CDR3nt: TGTGCCAGCACTTACAGGCTGAGCTCCTATAATTCACCCCTCCACTTT

v_gene: TRBV16
j_gene: TRBJ1-5
abundance: NA
d_gene: NA
CDR3aa: CASSQSSSNQPQHF
CDR3nt: TGTGCCAGCAGCCAATCGAGTAGCAATCAGCCCCAGCATTTT

v_gene: TRBV30
j_gene: TRBJ1-6
abundance: NA
d_gene: NA
CDR3aa: CAWSVRPGISPLHF
CDR3nt: TGTGCCTGGAGTGTACGGCCCGGGATATCACCCCTCCACTTT

v_gene: TRBV13
j_gene: TRBJ2-1
abundance: NA
d_gene: TRBD1
CDR3aa: CASSHRTGARDEQFF
CDR3nt: TGTGCCAGCAGCCACCGGACAGGGGCTAGGGATGAGCAGTTCTTC

v_gene: TRBV5-1
j_gene: TRBJ2-3
abundance: NA
d_gene: TRBD2
CDR3aa: CASSLLGLGTDTQYF
CDR3nt: TGCGCCAGCAGCTTGTTGGGACTAGGCACAGATACGCAGTATTTT

v_gene: TRBV6-1
j_gene: TRBJ2-7
abundance: NA
d_gene: NA
CDR3aa: CASSVGLGVYEQYF
CDR3nt: TGTGCCAGCAGTGTAGGATTAGGAGTCTACGAGCAGTACTTC

v_gene: TRBV5-1
j_gene: TRBJ1-1
abundance: NA
d_gene: NA
CDR3aa: CASSPGIMNTEAFF
CDR3nt: TGCGCCAGCAGCCCAGGAATCATGAACACTGAAGCTTTCTTT

v_gene: TRBV6-1
j_gene: TRBJ2-1
abundance: once
d_gene: NA
CDR3aa: CASRGTGRVGNEQFF
CDR3nt: TGTGCCAGCAGGGGAACGGGCAGGGTAGGGAATGAGCAGTTCTTC

v_gene: TRBV4-1
j_gene: TRBJ2-1
abundance: NA
d_gene: TRBD2
CDR3aa: CASSQDIRASGSYEQFF
CDR3nt: TGCGCCAGCAGCCAAGATATACGGGCTAGCGGGAGTTATGAGCAGTTCTTC

v_gene: TRBV30
j_gene: TRBJ1-1
abundance: NA
d_gene: NA
CDR3aa: CAARVYTEAFF
CDR3nt: TGTGCCGCCAGGGTGTACACTGAAGCTTTCTTT

v_gene: TRBV7-9
j_gene: TRBJ2-7
abundance: NA
d_gene: NA
CDR3aa: CASSLSDSEQYF
CDR3nt: TGTGCCAGCAGCTTATCTGACTCCGAGCAGTACTTC

v_gene: TRBV7-9
j_gene: TRBJ1-5
abundance: NA
d_gene: NA
CDR3aa: CASSLYGENQPQHF
CDR3nt: TGTGCCAGCAGCTTATACGGGGAGAATCAGCCCCAGCATTTT

v_gene: TRBV5-1
j_gene: TRBJ2-1
abundance: NA
d_gene: NA
CDR3aa: CASSSVLGLYNEQFF
CDR3nt: TGCGCCAGCAGCTCGGTTTTGGGACTCTACAATGAGCAGTTCTTC

v_gene: TRBV6-6
j_gene: TRBJ1-2
abundance: NA
d_gene: TRBD1
CDR3aa: CASSPAPHDRADGYTF
CDR3nt: TGTGCCAGCAGCCCTGCCCCTCACGACAGGGCGGATGGCTACACCTTC

v_gene: TRBV5-1
j_gene: TRBJ2-7
abundance: NA
d_gene: TRBD1
CDR3aa: CASSSSGTGGAEQYF
CDR3nt: TGCGCCAGCAGTTCGTCCGGGACAGGGGGCGCAGAGCAGTACTTC

v_gene: TRBV2
j_gene: TRBJ1-4
abundance: NA
d_gene: NA
CDR3aa: CASSDLGRTNEKLFF
CDR3nt: TGTGCCAGCAGTGACTTGGGGCGTACTAATGAAAAACTGTTTTTT

v_gene: TRBV1
j_gene: TRBJ2-7
abundance: NA
d_gene: NA
CDR3aa: CTSSQCGAPGYEQYF
CDR3nt: TGCACCAGCAGCCAATGTGGAGCCCCTGGTTACGAGCAGTACTTC

v_gene: TRBV10-3
j_gene: TRBJ2-7
abundance: NA
d_gene: TRBD2
CDR3aa: CAISAGTSGGNYEQYF
CDR3nt: TGTGCCATCAGTGCCGGGACTAGCGGGGGGAACTACGAGCAGTACTTC

v_gene: TRBV6-1
j_gene: TRBJ1-1
abundance: NA
d_gene: TRBD1
CDR3aa: CASRETRDSLNTEAFF
CDR3nt: TGTGCCAGCAGGGAAACCAGGGACAGCTTGAACACTGAAGCTTTCTTT

v_gene: TRBV7-9
j_gene: TRBJ2-7
abundance: NA
d_gene: NA
CDR3aa: CASSPGGYEQYF
CDR3nt: TGTGCCAGCAGTCCAGGGGGGTACGAGCAGTACTTC

v_gene: TRBV6-1
j_gene: TRBJ2-3
abundance: NA
d_gene: TRBD2
CDR3aa: CASSEGLGSTDTQYF
CDR3nt: TGTGCCAGCAGTGAGGGACTAGGTAGCACAGATACGCAGTATTTT

v_gene: TRBV7-3
j_gene: TRBJ2-1
abundance: NA
d_gene: NA
CDR3aa: CASSLNSPSHNEQFF
CDR3nt: TGTGCCAGCAGCTTAAACTCGCCTAGCCACAATGAGCAGTTCTTC

v_gene: TRBV29-1
j_gene: TRBJ1-2
abundance: once
d_gene: TRBD1
CDR3aa: CSVLSLSGTEGYTF
CDR3nt: TGCAGCGTTCTTTCGCTCTCAGGGACAGAGGGCTACACCTTC

v_gene: TRBV19
j_gene: TRBJ1-2
abundance: NA
d_gene: TRBD1
CDR3aa: CASIGTGKSSGYTF
CDR3nt: TGTGCCAGTATCGGGACAGGGAAGTCGAGTGGCTACACCTTC

v_gene: TRBV6-1
j_gene: TRBJ2-7
abundance: once
d_gene: TRBD1
CDR3aa: CASRLTDRVSYEQYF
CDR3nt: TGTGCCAGCAGACTTACTGACAGGGTTTCCTACGAGCAGTACTTC

v_gene: TRBV5-1
j_gene: TRBJ2-7
abundance: NA
d_gene: NA
CDR3aa: CASSISSGGSSYEQYF
CDR3nt: TGCGCCAGCAGCATTAGCAGCGGAGGATCCTCCTACGAGCAGTACTTC

v_gene: TRBV5-6
j_gene: TRBJ2-7
abundance: NA
d_gene: TRBD1
CDR3aa: CANSFLTTGGSYEQYF
CDR3nt: TGTGCCAACAGCTTCTTAACTACAGGGGGTTCCTACGAGCAGTACTTC

v_gene: TRBV6-1
j_gene: TRBJ1-4
abundance: NA
d_gene: TRBD1
CDR3aa: CASSDENRGLVEKLFF
CDR3nt: TGTGCCAGCAGTGATGAAAACAGGGGGCTCGTTGAAAAACTGTTTTTT

v_gene: TRBV19
j_gene: TRBJ2-3
abundance: NA
d_gene: TRBD2
CDR3aa: CASSLQTSISTDTQYF
CDR3nt: TGTGCCAGTAGTCTTCAGACTAGCATAAGCACAGATACGCAGTATTTT

v_gene: TRBV5-1
j_gene: TRBJ2-5
abundance: NA
d_gene: TRBD1
CDR3aa: CASSSSGTGEETQYF
CDR3nt: TGCGCCAGCAGCTCTTCCGGGACAGGGGAAGAGACCCAGTACTTC

v_gene: TRBV10-2
j_gene: TRBJ1-2
abundance: NA
d_gene: TRBD1
CDR3aa: CASSGQGYGYTF
CDR3nt: TGCGCCAGCAGTGGACAGGGGTATGGCTACACCTTC

v_gene: TRBV28
j_gene: TRBJ2-1
abundance: NA
d_gene: TRBD2
CDR3aa: CASSRTASGGINEQFF
CDR3nt: TGTGCCAGCAGCCGAACCGCTAGCGGGGGGATAAATGAGCAGTTCTTC